Reported below is one T cell receptor beta chain. Germline CDR1 reads SNHLY; CDR2 reads FYNNEI. Trimming cost V 0 bases and J 2 bases; bases outside gene matches: 6. The length of the CDR3 is 16 residues. The sample originates from a study of T cell responses to AZD1222 COVID-19 vaccine. Across the whole study: Second-dose intervals near 4 or 12 weeks were combined.

Produced via immunoSEQ multiplex PCR; TCRdb's table is partial and in-frame only. The table records fewer than 200,000 clones, 85% to 90% of them present only once. The TCR sequence derives from an adult in good health. The source material was peripheral blood, sampled on day 0 of AZD1222 vaccination. The J gene is TRBJ2-5, the V gene TRBV2, with 7 positions matching TRBD1. The CDR3 nucleotides read TGTGCCAGCAGTGAAGCGCCGACAGGGCTTCAAGAGACCCAGTACTTC. Protein product: CASSEAPTGLQETQYF.